Listed below are T cell receptor beta chains from one sample, sequenced in a study of neurological immune-mediated disorders. TCRdb re-called the 5' RACE reads with MiXCR, one entry per CDR3 protein. This sample yields tens of thousands of distinct CDR3 sequences, of which roughly 3.2% are seen a single time; under 3.5% belongs to the top ten. The material sequenced was PBMCs. The origin of the receptors is a woman between 50 and 59 years old with multiple sclerosis. Both conserved end residues are part of each CDR3.

cdr3_aa j_call v_call
CASSLDAGTRSWEQFF TRBJ2-1 TRBV5-1
CASRWAKGGPTDTQYF TRBJ2-3 TRBV5-4
CASSLDRGTDTQYF TRBJ2-3 TRBV5-1
CASSLEVGSAEAFF TRBJ1-1 TRBV5-1
CSAPDGRYSYEQYF TRBJ2-7 TRBV20-1
CASSAPQDPWGGYTF TRBJ1-2 TRBV2
CASSDELNTEAFF TRBJ1-1 TRBV2
CSARGQGRNTEAFF TRBJ1-1 TRBV20-1
CASSLHRSNQPQHF TRBJ1-5 TRBV2
CASSLDSGSGTEYF TRBJ2-5 TRBV7-2
CAINSGTGDYEQYF TRBJ2-7 TRBV10-3
CASSLDPAVNTEAFF TRBJ1-1 TRBV7-2
CASSPLAGGPFEQFF TRBJ2-1 TRBV7-3
CASSPQTGSGANVLTF TRBJ2-6 TRBV4-3
CASSPGTVRQPQHF TRBJ1-5 TRBV12-3/TRBV12-4
CASSAVLASSYEQYF TRBJ2-7 TRBV2
CASSLVERGYGYTF TRBJ1-2 TRBV5-1
CSAGGLAEATDTQYF TRBJ2-3 TRBV20-1
CASGLPPNYEQYF TRBJ2-7 TRBV12-5
CASRSLRSGGFQETQYF TRBJ2-5 TRBV12-3/TRBV12-4
CASSLGGRAYEQYF TRBJ2-7 TRBV12-3/TRBV12-4
CASSQSYGVTEAFF TRBJ1-1 TRBV7-2
CASSLNRGTKNIQYF TRBJ2-4 TRBV7-6
CASSLVGTGGAETQYF TRBJ2-5 TRBV9
CSVEDRQADTQYF TRBJ2-3 TRBV29-1
CASSEGPTGELFF TRBJ2-2 TRBV5-5
CASSVGAGRNTGELFF TRBJ2-2 TRBV9
CASSFLTSGSTDTQYF TRBJ2-3 TRBV7-6
CASSWDRGQRGYTF TRBJ1-2 TRBV12-3/TRBV12-4
CASSLRTGPGTGELFF TRBJ2-2 TRBV6-2/TRBV6-3
CASSSIRRVPYGYTF TRBJ1-2 TRBV12-3/TRBV12-4
CASSPRSKKPYEQYF TRBJ2-7 TRBV7-9
CASSQGWEGSPLHF TRBJ1-6 TRBV4-1
CASSQDPGQGEKLFF TRBJ1-4 TRBV5-6
CASSSSTVGIQTQYF TRBJ2-5 TRBV7-9